Below, 26 T cell receptor beta chains from the same sample are listed, as sequenced in a study of cytomegalovirus exposure and HLA in healthy donors. Primers for the PCR totalled 60 Vbeta and 13 Jbeta. Sequencing used immunoSEQ multiplex PCR; TCRdb keeps in-frame clones, though not all of them. Seen here are about 160,000 clones, around 77% observed once, and the top ten hold roughly 1.4%. The sequenced sample consisted of PBMCs. The receptors derive from a man aged 40-55 years in good health and CMV-seronegative.

This clone was seen only a few times. The chain couples TRBV6-1 to TRBJ1-3; 8 bases map to TRBD1. V gave up 3 bases and J gave up 4 bases; unmatched junction bases: 5. Germline values: CDR1 MNHNS, CDR2 SASEGT. CDR3 length equals 15 residues. CDR3 DNA: TGTGCCAGCAGTGAGAAGACAGGGGACGGAAACACCATATATTTT. The encoded protein is CASSEKTGDGNTIYF.

J is TRBJ1-5 and V is TRBV30; 8 nucleotides align to TRBD1. CDR3 size: 14 residues. V lost 3 bases to trimming and J lost 7 bases; unmatched junction nucleotides: 8. CDR1 is GTSNPN and CDR2 is SVGIG in the germline V gene (reference sequence). This chain's CDR3 is CAWRRQGAEQPQHF. CDR3 nucleotides: TGTGCCTGGAGGCGGCAGGGGGCGGAACAGCCCCAGCATTTT.

This clone came up once. A read error may account for a junction end that differs from germline. The CDR3: CASSLRVTNYGYAF. In DNA, the CDR3 is TGTGCCAGCAGTTTGCGGGTTACTAACTATGGCTACGCCTTC. The chain employs TRBV28 and TRBJ1-2; D call uncertain. The CDR3 has 14 amino acids. CDR1 and CDR2 from the germline V gene are MDHEN and SYDVKM.

The J gene is TRBJ2-5, the V gene TRBV7-3; D is unresolved. Germline CDR1 and CDR2: SGHTA and FQGTGA. The CDR3 has 14 residues. The ends were cut back, 2 bases at V and 1 base at J, with 8 bases in the middle. CDR3 protein: CASSLYGSQETQYF. The DNA of the CDR3 is TGTGCCAGCAGCTTATATGGCAGCCAAGAGACCCAGTACTTC. The full variable domain, with the rest looked up from reference TRBV7-3 and TRBJ2-5, is GAGVSQTPSNKVTEKGKYVELRCDPISGHTALYWYRQSLGQGPEFLIYFQGTGAADDSGLPNDRFFAVRPEGSVSTLKIQRTERGDSAVYLCASSLYGSQETQYFGPGTRLLVL.

The table lists this clone with a few counts. V gene TRBV10-3 combines with J gene TRBJ1-6, with 8 bases fitting TRBD1. In germline, CDR1 is ENHRY, CDR2 SYGVKD. V lost 6 bases to trimming and J lost 7 bases; unmatched junction nucleotides: 5. This CDR3 contains 14 residues. The CDR3 here is CAISSTGGNSPLHF. CDR3 DNA sequence: TGTGCCATCAGCAGTACAGGGGGGAATTCACCCCTCCACTTT.

The chain combines TRBV5-6 with TRBJ2-4, with D possibly matching TRBD1 (6 bases). V shed 4 bases and J shed 3 bases, with 17 bases lying between them. The CDR3 is made up of 16 amino acids. The germline V gene has CDR1 SGHDT and CDR2 YYEEEE. The CDR3, as DNA: TGTGCCAGCAGCCCTTACAGGGCCACAGACAAAAACATTCAGTACTTC. Residues: CASSPYRATDKNIQYF.

The gene calls are TRBV11-2 and TRBJ2-7; D is perhaps TRBD2 (5 bases). The CDR3 is 12 amino acids. V shed 5 bases and J shed 7 bases, with 12 bases lying between them. The germline CDR1 and CDR2 sequences are SGHAT and FQNNGV. CDR3 DNA sequence: TGTGCCAGCAGCCACGGGAAGCGGGAGCAGTACGTC. Amino acids: CASSHGKREQYV.

The V gene is TRBV28, the J gene TRBJ2-4, with D possibly TRBD2 on 5 matching bases. The germline gives CDR1 MDHEN, CDR2 SYDVKM. Deletions cut 11 bases from V and 3 bases from J, with 11 bases between. This CDR3 contains 12 residues. CDR3 nucleotides: TGTGCCTCTAACGGGGACAAAAACATTCAGTACTTC. The encoded protein is CASNGDKNIQYF.

The chain uses TRBV9 and TRBJ1-1; the match to TRBD1 covers 10 bases. The CDR3 totals 13 residues. After removal of 7 bases from V and 3 bases from J, the junction contained 3 bases not matched to a gene. Germline V gene lookup returns CDR1 SGDLS and CDR2 YYNGEE. CDR3 sequence reads: CASGGQGDTEAFF. The DNA for the CDR3 is TGTGCCAGCGGAGGACAGGGGGACACTGAAGCTTTCTTT.

The chain carries TRBV27 and TRBJ2-7; TRBD1 might be the D (6 bases). The germline CDR1 and CDR2 sequences are MNHEY and SMNVEV (reference sequence). Trimming pared 3 bases from V and 5 bases from J, leaving 20 bases between. CDR3 size: 16 residues. CDR3 region: CASSFRLLRGMHEQYF. The CDR3 coding sequence is TGTGCCAGCAGTTTCCGATTACTCAGGGGAATGCACGAGCAGTACTTC.

The chain recombines TRBV11-2 with TRBJ1-2; 9 positions match TRBD1. The V gene's germline CDR1 is SGHAT and CDR2 FQNNGV. V shed 5 bases and J 8 bases; nucleotides not matched to a gene: 6. CDR3 length: 13 residues. DNA for the CDR3: TGTGCCAGCAGCCCCCGGACAGGGGAAGGCTACACCTTC. It translates to CASSPRTGEGYTF.

V and J are TRBV6-6 and TRBJ2-7, with 9 bases aligning to TRBD1. The V segment lost 5 bases and the J segment 3 bases; nucleotides outside the gene matches: 5. This CDR3 region has 14 residues. Germline values: CDR1 MNHNY, CDR2 SVGAGI (reference sequence). CDR3: CASSRPGQGYEQYF. CDR3 coding DNA: TGTGCCAGCAGTAGACCGGGACAGGGCTACGAGCAGTACTTC.

This clone was recorded only once. The V gene is TRBV28, the J gene TRBJ2-1; 10 bases are shared with TRBD2. Unmatched junction bases numbered 9, after V lost 3 bases and J lost 4 bases. The germline CDR1 and CDR2 sequences are MDHEN and SYDVKM. The CDR3 has 17 residues. For the CDR3, the DNA is TGTGCCAGCAGTTTGTTTCTAGCGGGAGCGGTATACAATGAGCAGTTCTTC. Translated, it gives CASSLFLAGAVYNEQFF.

The V and J genes are TRBV5-4 and TRBJ2-3; 10 positions match TRBD2. Trimming removed 4 bases from V and 6 bases from J; junction bases left unmatched: 8. The CDR3 runs 15 residues. Germline V CDR1 and CDR2: SGHNT, YYREEE (reference sequence). The CDR3 sequence: CASSLTAGGPDTQYF. DNA for the CDR3: TGTGCCAGCAGCCTAACAGCGGGAGGGCCCGATACGCAGTATTTT.

The CDR3 sequence is CASSLASSSRADTQYF. The DNA for the CDR3 is TGCGCCAGCAGCTTGGCGTCTAGCAGTCGGGCAGATACGCAGTATTTT. V is TRBV5-1 and J is TRBJ2-3, with D perhaps matching TRBD2 (5 bases). Trimming stripped 0 bases from V and 4 bases from J, with 15 bases between. The germline CDR1 and CDR2 sequences are SGHRS and YFSETQ. The CDR3 has 16 residues.

The genes are TRBV27 and TRBJ2-5; D possibly corresponds to TRBD2 (6 bases). Germline CDR1 and CDR2: MNHEY and SMNVEV (reference sequence). Trimming took 4 bases from V and 0 from J, leaving 12 bases between them. This CDR3 region has 15 residues. The CDR3 loop reads CASSSLASYQETQYF. The CDR3, as DNA: TGTGCCAGCAGTTCTCTAGCGTCGTACCAAGAGACCCAGTACTTC.

This clone showed up just once. The chain couples TRBV28 to TRBJ2-7; D might be TRBD1 (5 bases). Germline values: CDR1 MDHEN, CDR2 SYDVKM. The CDR3 is made up of 14 amino acids. With 5 bases removed from V and 6 bases from J, the gap between germline ends came to 17 bases. The CDR3 reads CASSPSLGVAEQYF. CDR3 DNA sequence: TGTGCCAGCAGTCCCTCCCTAGGGGTCGCCGAGCAGTACTTC.

V gene TRBV2 combines with J gene TRBJ2-7; possibly TRBD1 for D (6 bases). The CDR3 has 15 amino acids. Trimming removed 1 base at V and 7 bases at J, with 17 bases between. Germline assignment: CDR1 SNHLY and CDR2 FYNNEI. In DNA, the CDR3 is TGTGCCAGCAGTGAAGGGGACACCATAACCCCGGAGCAGTACTTC. It translates to CASSEGDTITPEQYF.

The chain has TRBV5-1 and TRBJ2-5; 11 bases map to TRBD2. This CDR3 spans 15 amino acids. Germline CDR1 is SGHRS and CDR2 is YFSETQ. The V gene end was trimmed by 7 bases and the J gene end by 4 bases; junction bases not matched to a gene: 9. The chain's CDR3 is CASRGSGRAPETQYF. The CDR3 DNA sequence: TGCGCCAGCCGGGGTAGCGGGAGGGCTCCAGAGACCCAGTACTTC.

The rearrangement joins TRBV19 to TRBJ1-5; D is uncertain. Germline V gene sequence: CDR1 LNHDA, CDR2 SQIVND (reference sequence). V gave up 3 bases and J gave up 6 bases, with 9 bases separating them. The CDR3 sequence is 13 residues long. The CDR3 DNA is TGTGCCAGTAGTATCAGAACTAGTCAGCCCCAGCATTTT. Protein product: CASSIRTSQPQHF.

The rearrangement joins TRBV2 to TRBJ2-7; TRBD2 aligns across 9 bases. Germline loops: CDR1 SNHLY, CDR2 FYNNEI. The CDR3 has 16 residues. The J segment lost 4 bases and the V segment lost 2 bases, leaving 9 bases of the junction unmatched. The CDR3 region is CASSEKWLAGTYEQYV. CDR3 DNA sequence: TGTGCCAGCAGTGAAAAGTGGCTAGCGGGAACTTACGAGCAGTACGTC.

The DNA of the CDR3 is TGTGCCAGCAGCTTAGCAATAGGAGACGCGGGCTACACCTTC. This sequence encodes CASSLAIGDAGYTF. The chain employs TRBV7-9 and TRBJ1-2; no clear D gene. CDR1 is SEHNR and CDR2 is FQNEAQ in the germline V gene (reference sequence). The CDR3 totals 14 residues. Trimming stripped 0 bases from V and 8 bases from J, with 13 bases between.

This clone was observed a few times. The chain recombines TRBV27 with TRBJ2-4; D possibly corresponds to TRBD1 (6 bases). The CDR3 sequence is 14 residues long. Germline CDR1 MNHEY, CDR2 SMNVEV (reference sequence). V lost 6 bases, J lost 4 bases, and 13 bases lay in between. The CDR3 sequence: CASRPLTGKNIQYF. The CDR3 region has the DNA TGTGCCAGCAGGCCATTAACAGGGAAAAACATTCAGTACTTC.

The chain links TRBV16 to TRBJ2-1; 10 nucleotides line up with TRBD1. CDR1 and CDR2 (germline): KGHSY, FQNENV. The trim removed 2 bases at V and 4 bases at J, leaving 5 bases unmatched. This CDR3 contains 16 residues. CDR3 amino acids: CASSQRTGGAYNEQFF. The CDR3 DNA is TGTGCCAGCAGCCAAAGGACAGGGGGGGCTTACAATGAGCAGTTCTTC.

The chain links TRBV7-2 to TRBJ1-5; tentative D call: TRBD1 (5 bases). V lost 0 bases and J lost 7, with 13 bases in between. This CDR3 contains 15 residues. Germline CDR1 reads SGHTA; CDR2 reads FQGNSA. CDR3 amino acids: CASSLASGLGQPQHF. CDR3 nucleotide sequence: TGTGCCAGCAGCTTAGCATCAGGGCTCGGGCAGCCCCAGCATTTT.

With respect to this clone: One junction end disagrees with the germline gene, perhaps due to a read error. The V call is TRBV7-9, the J call TRBJ1-5; D uncertain. Germline V gene data show CDR1 as SEHNR and CDR2 as FQNEAQ (reference sequence). The CDR3 consists of 17 residues. The CDR3 loop is CSSSFGTADNSNQPQHF. The CDR3, as DNA: TGTTCCAGCAGCTTCGGCACAGCCGATAATAGCAATCAGCCCCAGCATTTT.